The 32 T cell receptor beta chains presented below share a single source sample, sequenced in a study of CD8+ T cells in alopecia areata. The authors extracted RNA and reverse transcribed it into cDNA as the sequencing template. Data came from immunoSEQ multiplex PCR; TCRdb stores just in-frame clones and leaves some out. The sample includes around 190,000 clones, around three fifths of them seen just once. Material: CD8+ T cells sorted from blood. The receptors here all came from a human donor in good health.

CDR3 loop: CAIDSLYGYTF. The CDR3 DNA follows: TGTGCCATCGACAGCCTCTATGGCTACACCTTC. V is TRBV7-9 and J is TRBJ1-2; D is possibly TRBD1 (5 bases). Deletions cut 10 bases from V and 4 bases from J, with 10 bases between. The CDR3 covers 11 residues. CDR1 is SEHNR and CDR2 is FQNEAQ in the germline V gene (reference sequence).

This clone was counted only a few times. CDR3 residues: CASASGSLEQYF. In nucleotides, the CDR3 is TGTGCCAGCGCCTCAGGGTCGCTCGAGCAGTACTTC. This chain joins TRBV6-5 and TRBJ2-7; possibly TRBD1 for D (5 bases). Trimming pared 8 bases from V and 6 bases from J, leaving 14 bases between. CDR3 size: 12 residues. Germline CDR1 reads MNHEY; CDR2 reads SVGAGI.

Sample share makes this clone medium-sized. The chain combines TRBV5-1 with TRBJ2-3, with D possibly TRBD2 on 6 matching bases. Trimming stripped 7 bases from V and 2 bases from J, with 14 bases between. Germline CDR1 and CDR2: SGHRS and YFSETQ. The CDR3 totals 14 residues. The CDR3 is CASGTDTYTDTQYF. CDR3 sequence (DNA): TGCGCCAGCGGGACTGACACTTACACAGATACGCAGTATTTT.

This chain joins TRBV4-1 and TRBJ2-3; TRBD2 matches at 10 bases. V shed 1 base and J 6 bases; nucleotides not matched to a gene: 7. The CDR3 contains 16 residues. The germline V gene encodes CDR1 MGHRA and CDR2 YSYEKL. CDR3 bases: TGCGCCAGCAGCCAAGTAGCTAGCGGGGGTGAGGATACGCAGTATTTT. Protein: CASSQVASGGEDTQYF.

The V gene is TRBV29-1, the J gene TRBJ1-5; maybe TRBD1 (6 bases). V was shortened by 7 bases and J by 4 bases, with 17 bases between the two germline ends. Germline CDR1 and CDR2: SQVTM and ANQGSEA. This CDR3 has 14 amino acids. CDR3 loop: CSAGGGGANQPQHF. CDR3 bases: TGCAGCGCAGGAGGTGGGGGGGCAAATCAGCCCCAGCATTTT. The full variable domain, rest sourced from reference TRBV29-1 and TRBJ1-5, is SAVISQKPSRDICQRGTSLTIQCQVDSQVTMMFWYRQQPGQSLTLIATANQGSEATYESGFVIDKFPISRPNLTFSTLTVSNMSPEDSSIYLCSAGGGGANQPQHFGDGTRLSIL.

The chain uses TRBV30 and TRBJ2-2; a possible D gene is TRBD1 (5 bases). The CDR3 is made up of 15 amino acids. Trimming left V 1 base short and J 0 bases short, with 9 bases between. CDR1 and CDR2 from the germline V gene are GTSNPN and SVGIG (reference sequence). The CDR3 coding sequence is TGTGCCTGGAGTGCCGGACAATCGAACACCGGGGAGCTGTTTTTT. Its translation: CAWSAGQSNTGELFF.

This clone was recorded once. The CDR3 bases are TGTGCCAGCAGCTTAGTGACAGGTCGGACAGATACGCAGTATTTT. Translation gives CASSLVTGRTDTQYF. V and J are TRBV7-2 and TRBJ2-3, with D maybe TRBD1 (6 bases). Trimming took off 1 base at V and 3 bases at J, with 11 bases between the two ends. Germline assignment: CDR1 SGHTA and CDR2 FQGNSA. CDR3 length: 15 residues.

The chain joins TRBV29-1 to TRBJ1-2, with TRBD1 as a possible D gene (6 bases). V was clipped by 4 bases and J by 8 bases, with 14 bases between them. CDR3 length equals 12 residues. Germline-derived CDR1 and CDR2 are SQVTM and ANQGSEA. CDR3 amino acids: CSVGTAQRGYTF. CDR3 in DNA: TGCAGCGTTGGGACAGCCCAGAGGGGCTACACCTTC.

CDR3 in DNA: TGTGCCAGCAGTGACCGGACGGAGATCTATGGCTACACCTTC. This translates into CASSDRTEIYGYTF. The chain uses TRBV25-1 and TRBJ1-2, with D hard to call. The CDR3 is 14 amino acids. V was shortened by 3 bases and J by 4 bases, with 12 bases between the two germline ends. Germline V gene data show CDR1 as MGHDK and CDR2 as SYGVNS.

V and J are TRBV5-4 and TRBJ2-7, with D hard to call. Germline CDR1 reads SGHNT; CDR2 reads YYREEE (reference sequence). CDR3 length equals 11 residues. The V and J ends lost 1 base and 5 bases respectively, with 4 bases between them. The CDR3 nucleotides read TGTGCCAGCAGCTTGCATCACGAGCAGTACTTC. Its translation: CASSLHHEQYF.

This chain joins TRBV7-9 and TRBJ1-2; 9 bases align to TRBD1. CDR3 length: 14 amino acids. The ends lost 3 bases at V and 8 bases at J; junction bases unmatched: 7. The germline gives CDR1 SEHNR, CDR2 FQNEAQ (reference sequence). In nucleotides, the CDR3 is TGTGCCAGCAGCTTTTCGGGACAGGGAGTGGGCTACACCTTC. It yields the protein CASSFSGQGVGYTF.

The V call is TRBV27, the J call TRBJ1-1; D unresolved. CDR1 MNHEY and CDR2 SMNVEV come from the germline V gene (reference sequence). V was clipped by 0 bases and J by 0 bases, with 8 bases between them. The CDR3 has 15 amino acids. The CDR3 is CASSLSFTLNTEAFF. In DNA form, the CDR3 reads TGTGCCAGCAGTTTATCGTTTACGTTGAACACTGAAGCTTTCTTT.

The chain has TRBV29-1 and TRBJ2-7, with D perhaps TRBD1 or TRBD2 (5 bases each). Per the germline V gene, CDR1 is SQVTM and CDR2 is ANQGSEA. This CDR3 is built from 13 residues. V was cut by 6 bases and J by 5 bases, with 17 bases left in between. CDR3 residues: CSVWVGAENEQYF. The CDR3 DNA reads as TGCAGCGTGTGGGTCGGGGCAGAAAACGAGCAGTACTTC.

The genes are TRBV25-1 and TRBJ1-4, with no clear D. CDR1 is MGHDK, CDR2 SYGVNS, per germline. V lost 4 bases and J 10 bases, leaving 19 bases between the germline ends. CDR3 length: 15 residues. CDR3: CASSGKPVLSGKLFF. The CDR3 nucleotides read TGTGCCAGCAGTGGCAAGCCGGTATTGTCGGGAAAACTGTTTTTT.

The genes are TRBV27 and TRBJ2-3; TRBD1 matches 11 bases. CDR3 length: 16 residues. Germline V gives CDR1 MNHEY, CDR2 SMNVEV (reference sequence). V lost 5 bases to trimming and J lost 3 bases; unmatched junction nucleotides: 7. The CDR3 DNA reads as TGTGCCAGCAGTCACGGACAGGGGGCCACAACAGATACGCAGTATTTT. It encodes CASSHGQGATTDTQYF.

The chain joins TRBV25-1 to TRBJ1-1; D gene uncertain. The CDR3 contains 13 residues. With 4 bases removed from V and 0 bases from J, the gap between germline ends came to 6 bases. Germline V gene sequence: CDR1 MGHDK, CDR2 SYGVNS. CDR3 in amino acids: CASSGNVNTEAFF. The CDR3 DNA follows: TGTGCCAGCAGTGGAAACGTGAACACTGAAGCTTTCTTT. The full variable domain, with the rest looked up from reference TRBV25-1 and TRBJ1-1, is EADIYQTPRYLVIGTGKKITLECSQTMGHDKMYWYQQDPGMELHLIHYSYGVNSTEKGDLSSESTVSRIRTEHFPLTLESARPSHTSQYLCASSGNVNTEAFFGQGTRLTVV.

J is TRBJ2-1 and V is TRBV19, with D maybe TRBD1 (7 bases). Germline CDR1 and CDR2: LNHDA and SQIVND (reference sequence). This CDR3 has 15 residues. V lost 1 base and J 4 bases, leaving 11 bases between the germline ends. The CDR3, as DNA: TGTGCCAGTAGTATAGCCAGGGGGGAATACAATGAGCAGTTCTTC. Protein sequence: CASSIARGEYNEQFF.

V and J are TRBV7-2 and TRBJ1-2; D unclear. CDR1 and CDR2 (germline): SGHTA, FQGNSA. With 7 bases removed from V and 6 bases from J, the gap between germline ends came to 12 bases. The CDR3 has 12 residues. CDR3 DNA sequence: TGTGCCAGCAACGATCTAAGGAATGGCTACACCTTC. Translation: CASNDLRNGYTF. Supplemented by reference TRBV7-2 and TRBJ1-2, the full variable domain reads GAGVSQSPSNKVTEKGKDVELRCDPISGHTALYWYRQSLGQGLEFLIYFQGNSAPDKSGLPSDRFSAERTGGSVSTLTIQRTQQEDSAVYLCASNDLRNGYTFGSGTRLTVV.

This clone was counted only a few times. V usage is TRBV5-5 and J usage is TRBJ2-7; D tentatively reads TRBD1 or TRBD2 (5 bases each). The CDR3 loop spans 14 amino acids. V gave up 0 bases and J gave up 4 bases, with 11 bases separating them. Germline CDR1 reads SGHKS; CDR2 reads YYEKEE (reference sequence). The CDR3 loop reads CASSLEGPRYEQYF. In nucleotides, the CDR3 is TGTGCCAGCAGCTTGGAGGGACCGCGATACGAGCAGTACTTC.

The chain couples TRBV5-1 to TRBJ2-5, with 9 positions matching TRBD1. Germline V gene lookup returns CDR1 SGHRS and CDR2 YFSETQ. CDR3 length: 15 amino acids. The V gene end was trimmed by 4 bases and the J gene end by 5 bases; junction bases not matched to a gene: 9. CDR3 DNA sequence: TGCGCCAGCAGCATGGGTACAGGGGGCGCGGAGACCCAGTACTTC. Protein: CASSMGTGGAETQYF.

V is TRBV5-6 and J is TRBJ2-1, with D tentatively TRBD2 (6 bases). V lost 0 bases, J lost 8 bases, and 12 bases lay in between. The CDR3 is 14 residues long. Looked up from germline, CDR1 is SGHDT and CDR2 is YYEEEE. The CDR3: CASSLGSGVDEQFF. CDR3 nucleotide sequence: TGTGCCAGCAGCTTGGGCTCGGGGGTCGATGAGCAGTTCTTC.

A few counts support this clone. The chain recombines TRBV6-6 with TRBJ2-3; D remains unclear. Germline loops: CDR1 MNHNY, CDR2 SVGAGI (reference sequence). Trimming shortened V by 4 bases and J by 13 bases, and 18 bases separated the two germline ends. The CDR3 sequence is 13 residues long. The CDR3 loop reads CASSSSAGPTEYF. The CDR3 coding sequence is TGTGCCAGCAGTTCATCCGCCGGGCCCACCGAGTATTTT.

The chain uses TRBV29-1 and TRBJ2-4; 11 nucleotides line up with TRBD1. There are 14 residues in the CDR3. Germline V gives CDR1 SQVTM, CDR2 ANQGSEA. Trimming took 0 bases from V and 7 from J; bases not matched to a gene: 2. CDR3 in amino acids: CSVEDGTGGNIQYF. The CDR3 DNA reads as TGCAGCGTTGAAGATGGGACAGGGGGTAACATTCAGTACTTC.

This clone appeared a few times. Other DNA sequences from this sample encode an identical CDR3 as well. The V gene is TRBV29-1, the J gene TRBJ1-1; D may be TRBD1 (5 bases). This CDR3 region has 11 residues. Germline V lookup: CDR1 SQVTM, CDR2 ANQGSEA. With 7 bases removed from V and 1 base from J, the gap between germline ends came to 7 bases. CDR3 region: CSGGQNTEAFF. The CDR3 nucleotides read TGCAGCGGAGGACAGAACACTGAAGCTTTCTTT.

This clone came up once. This chain links TRBV2 with TRBJ2-7; D is possibly TRBD1 (6 bases). The CDR3 is 13 amino acids. Trimming shortened V by 4 bases and J by 1 base, and 8 bases separated the two germline ends. Germline CDR1 reads SNHLY; CDR2 reads FYNNEI. The CDR3 coding sequence is TGTGCCAGCAGTGCGGACAGTTCCTACGAGCAGTACTTC. Its translation: CASSADSSYEQYF.

V and J are TRBV9 and TRBJ1-5; D gene ambiguous. Looked up from germline, CDR1 is SGDLS and CDR2 is YYNGEE. The CDR3 sequence is 16 residues long. The V gene lost 3 bases and the J gene lost 1 base, with 14 bases spanning the gap. As DNA, the CDR3 is TGTGCCAGCAGCGGTACTACAACCCCCAGCAATCAGCCCCAGCATTTT. It encodes CASSGTTTPSNQPQHF.

This chain joins TRBV14 and TRBJ2-7; no reliable D call. The germline V gene encodes CDR1 SGHDN and CDR2 FVKESK. The CDR3 extends over 11 amino acids. The ends were cut back, 5 bases at V and 0 bases at J, with 2 bases in the middle. In DNA form, the CDR3 reads TGTGCCAGCAGCGACTCCTACGAGCAGTACTTC. Amino acid sequence: CASSDSYEQYF.

Only a few counts were recorded for this clone. V is TRBV2 and J is TRBJ2-1; D is unresolved. V was clipped by 2 bases and J by 2 bases, with 13 bases between them. In germline, CDR1 is SNHLY, CDR2 FYNNEI. CDR3 size: 16 residues. CDR3 sequence reads: CASSETTPGPYNEQFF. CDR3 sequence (DNA): TGTGCCAGCAGTGAAACAACCCCCGGGCCCTACAATGAGCAGTTCTTC. Drawing the rest from reference TRBV2 and TRBJ2-1, the complete variable domain is EPEVTQTPSHQVTQMGQEVILRCVPISNHLYFYWYRQILGQKVEFLVSFYNNEISEKSEIFDDQFSVERPDGSNFTLKIRSTKLEDSAMYFCASSETTPGPYNEQFFGPGTRLTVL.

In its sample, this clone was seen a few times. The chain is built from TRBV30 and TRBJ2-7; D might be TRBD1 or TRBD2, each matching 5 bases. The germline V gene has CDR1 GTSNPN and CDR2 SVGIG (reference sequence). The V end was cut by 0 bases, the J end by 4 bases, with 13 bases between. This CDR3 comprises 14 residues. The CDR3, as DNA: TGTGCCTGGAGTGTCCCCGGGGCTGGGTACGAGCAGTACTTC. It translates to CAWSVPGAGYEQYF.

V usage is TRBV5-4 and J usage is TRBJ2-7, with D tentatively TRBD1 or TRBD2 (5 bases each). The CDR3 spans 14 residues. V was pared by 7 bases and J by 2 bases, with 16 bases between. Germline V gene lookup returns CDR1 SGHNT and CDR2 YYREEE (reference sequence). CDR3 coding DNA: TGTGCCAGCTGGGACCGGGACGGAGCCTACGAGCAGTACTTC. The encoded protein is CASWDRDGAYEQYF.

This clone came up a few times. The chain carries TRBV29-1 and TRBJ2-5, with TRBD2 matching over 12 bases. The CDR3 runs to 17 residues. Trimming removed 1 base from V and 2 bases from J; junction bases left unmatched: 8. Germline V gene lookup returns CDR1 SQVTM and CDR2 ANQGSEA. CDR3 region: CSVEGLAGGIYQETQYF. DNA of the CDR3: TGCAGCGTTGAAGGCCTAGCGGGGGGGATATATCAAGAGACCCAGTACTTC.

The CDR3 DNA is TGTGCCATCAGTGAAAGGAGCGGGGGGGCCGCAGATACGCAGTATTTT. It encodes CAISERSGGAADTQYF. The V and J genes are TRBV10-3 and TRBJ2-3; 10 bases line up with TRBD2. Trimming took 3 bases from V and 4 from J; bases not matched to a gene: 7. The CDR3 runs 16 residues. Per the germline V gene, CDR1 is ENHRY and CDR2 is SYGVKD.